The clone carrying this TCR beta chain occurred many times. The antigen remains undetermined. This sample is drawn from a study of T cells in Graves' hyperthyroidism and ophthalmopathy. Per germline, CDR1 MNHNS and CDR2 SASEGT. The CDR3 is 14 residues long. Trimming cost V 6 bases and J 2 bases, with 14 bases left between them. The study's findings and limits: Using 13 V-J features, a model discriminated ophthalmopathy from stable hyperthyroidism.

TCR beta CDR3 region amplification was performed from RNA transcripts. An initial round of RT-PCR targeting the TCR CDR3 relied on the HTBI primer set. TCRdb re-called the multiplex PCR reads with MiXCR, one entry per CDR3 protein. The sample yields 600,000 to 650,000 distinct CDR3 sequences, roughly 17% seen once. Absent ophthalmopathy progression within 18 months defined stable Graves' hyperthyroidism. Those patients with uncontrolled infection, other autoimmune disease, pregnancy or lactation were excluded. Orbital computed tomography and thyroid ultrasound, together with serum TRAb and thyroxine and clinical symptoms, were used for diagnoses.

Sequencing was done on a sample of blood. The sequence came from a woman aged 25 to 45 with Graves' hyperthyroidism. The chain is built from TRBV6-1 and TRBJ2-7, with D unclear. The CDR3 spells CASSPRALPYEQYF. In DNA form, the CDR3 reads TGTGCCAGCAGCCCACGGGCCCTCCCCTACGAGCAGTACTTC.